The 7 T cell receptor beta chains listed next were all sequenced from one sample in a study of T cells in localized non-small cell lung cancer (dated by TCRdb to 2018 to 2020). Receptor amplification or capture employed the immunoSEQ multiplex PCR assay. TCRdb took this table from immuneACCESS and kept in-frame rearrangements with V and J called. Such tables lack part of the clones; where checked against another copy, unresolved V genes explain under half of the gap, and the rest is unexplained. The sample yields some 2,200 clones; approximately 37% were counted once. Jointly, the top ten make up approximately 7.7% of the sample. The sample was lung tumor tissue, taken before any cancer treatment. The origin of the receptors is an older female donor with stage I lung adenocarcinoma.

The table lists this clone with a few counts. J is TRBJ2-5 and V is TRBV30, with a tentative D call TRBD2 (6 bases). CDR3 size: 14 residues. Trimming shortened V by 0 bases and J by 4 bases, and 12 bases separated the two germline ends. Germline CDR1 reads GTSNPN; CDR2 reads SVGIG (reference sequence). CDR3 sequence reads: CAWSVVGGLETQYF. In DNA form, the CDR3 reads TGTGCCTGGAGTGTGGTGGGAGGCTTAGAGACCCAGTACTTC.

This clone appeared once. The V call is TRBV5-1, the J call TRBJ2-1, with TRBD1 as a possible D gene (6 bases). This CDR3 spans 16 amino acids. V was clipped by 5 bases and J by 4 bases, with 19 bases between them. The germline V gene has CDR1 SGHRS and CDR2 YFSETQ. The CDR3 region has the DNA TGCGCCAGCAGGGGTGGTGGGGGCAGCCCATACAATGAGCAGTTCTTC. It is translated as CASRGGGGSPYNEQFF.

CDR3: CATSRDFAGEETQYF. CDR3 in DNA: TGTGCCACCAGCAGAGATTTTGCGGGAGAAGAGACCCAGTACTTC. This chain joins TRBV15 and TRBJ2-5; the match to TRBD2 covers 7 bases. V was clipped by 0 bases and J by 3 bases; unmatched bases: 4. CDR1 LNHNV and CDR2 YYDKDF come from the germline V gene (reference sequence). This CDR3 region has 15 residues.

The chain employs TRBV19 and TRBJ2-7; TRBD1 aligns across 10 bases. V lost 5 bases to trimming and J lost 5 bases; unmatched junction nucleotides: 3. Germline loops: CDR1 LNHDA, CDR2 SQIVND (reference sequence). The CDR3 contains 13 residues. The DNA of the CDR3 is TGTGCCAGTAGTGAGGGGACAGGGGACGAGCAGTACTTC. Protein product: CASSEGTGDEQYF.

The chain joins TRBV25-1 to TRBJ1-1, with 8 bases matching TRBD1. The CDR3 extends over 17 amino acids. Germline CDR1 reads MGHDK; CDR2 reads SYGVNS. J lost 1 base, V lost 1 base, and 8 bases had no gene match. Here the CDR3 reads CASSECDRGVPNTEAFF. CDR3 bases: TGTGCCAGCAGTGAATGTGACAGGGGAGTCCCGAACACTGAAGCTTTCTTT.

The chain uses TRBV9 and TRBJ2-7; 11 bases align to TRBD2. The CDR3 extends over 18 amino acids. V gave up 5 bases and J gave up 3 bases; unmatched junction bases: 16. CDR1 SGDLS and CDR2 YYNGEE come from the germline V gene. CDR3 amino acids: CASSEDLAGGQKFYEQYF. CDR3 DNA sequence: TGTGCCAGCAGTGAAGACCTAGCGGGAGGTCAGAAGTTCTACGAGCAGTACTTC. Complete variable domain (other parts from reference TRBV9 and TRBJ2-7): DSGVTQTPKHLITATGQRVTLRCSPRSGDLSVYWYQQSLDQGLQFLIQYYNGEERAKGNILERFSAQQFPDLHSELNLSSLELGDSALYFCASSEDLAGGQKFYEQYFGPGTRLTVT.

The chain recombines TRBV19 with TRBJ2-3, with 8 positions matching TRBD2. Germline loops: CDR1 LNHDA, CDR2 SQIVND (reference sequence). The junction had 7 bases not matched to a gene; V was cut back by 3 bases and J by 2 bases. This CDR3 has 16 residues. The DNA of the CDR3 is TGTGCCAGTAGTATGCTAGCGGGTGACCCCACAGATACGCAGTATTTT. The encoded protein is CASSMLAGDPTDTQYF.